One and the same sample provided the 21 T cell receptor beta chains below, sequenced in a study of blood T cells in healthy people across ages. PCR was performed a second time for about 7 to 11 cycles using a sample-barcoded 5' primer and a J-beta primer mix. TCRdb used MiXCR to reprocess the 5' RACE reads, holding one entry per CDR3 protein. This sample has around 790,000 distinct CDR3 sequences, with under 45% found just once. Sequenced sample: blood. The receptors shown here come from a man between 60 and 75 years old in good health.

J is TRBJ1-2 and V is TRBV18; D gene ambiguous. This CDR3 is 14 amino acids long. Trimming stripped 0 bases from V and 4 bases from J, with 9 bases between. Germline values: CDR1 KGHSH, CDR2 LQKENI. The CDR3 is CASSPPVVGYGYTF. The CDR3 DNA reads as TGTGCCAGCTCACCACCGGTGGTGGGCTATGGCTACACCTTC.

This clonotype occurred a few times. The chain recombines TRBV12-3 or TRBV12-4 with TRBJ2-7, with 7 bases matching TRBD1. CDR3 length: 13 residues. V shed 8 bases and J 3 bases; nucleotides not matched to a gene: 7. The CDR3: CASRRQGVYEQYF. The CDR3 coding sequence is TGTGCCAGCCGGAGACAGGGAGTCTACGAGCAGTACTTC.

The chain has TRBV11-3 and TRBJ2-6; D not certain. This CDR3 has 15 residues. Germline V CDR1 and CDR2: SGHNT, YENEEA. V was trimmed by 3 bases and J by 3 bases, leaving 9 bases between them. CDR3 bases: TGTGCCAGCAGCTTTTCAGCGCTTGGGGCCAACGTCCTGACTTTC. Residues: CASSFSALGANVLTF.

This clonotype was seen once. The V gene is TRBV5-1, the J gene TRBJ1-5; D is possibly TRBD1 (6 bases). The CDR3 has 15 amino acids. Germline-derived CDR1 and CDR2 are SGHRS and YFSETQ. Trimming shortened V by 6 bases and J by 4 bases, and 17 bases separated the two germline ends. The CDR3 DNA reads TGCGCCAGCACGCTCGATGGACAGTCAAATCAGCCCCAGCATTTT. Amino acids: CASTLDGQSNQPQHF.

In its sample, this clonotype was seen many times. The chain employs TRBV29-1 and TRBJ2-7; 8 nucleotides match TRBD1. The V gene's germline CDR1 is SQVTM and CDR2 ANQGSEA. V gave up 6 bases and J gave up 3 bases; unmatched junction bases: 4. The length of the CDR3 is 12 residues. The CDR3 bases are TGCAGCGTAGGGACAGGATACTACGAGCAGTACTTC. Translation gives CSVGTGYYEQYF.

The chain joins TRBV28 to TRBJ1-5, with TRBD1 identical over 10 bases. The CDR3 has 15 residues. Germline CDR1 reads MDHEN; CDR2 reads SYDVKM. Trimming removed 8 bases from V and 4 bases from J; junction bases left unmatched: 8. DNA of the CDR3: TGTGCCAGCGCCGGGACAGGGGACCGTAATCAGCCCCAGCATTTT. It specifies CASAGTGDRNQPQHF.

This clonotype was picked up one time. The CDR3 loop reads CAISGTGGTEAFF. CDR3 DNA sequence: TGTGCCATCAGTGGGACAGGAGGAACTGAAGCTTTCTTT. The chain uses TRBV10-3 and TRBJ1-1; TRBD1 aligns across 7 bases. Germline loops: CDR1 ENHRY, CDR2 SYGVKD. This CDR3 has 13 residues. The J segment lost 5 bases and the V segment lost 4 bases, leaving 4 bases of the junction unmatched.

V gene TRBV4-3 combines with J gene TRBJ1-2; the D gene is possibly TRBD1 (5 bases). The ends were cut back, 1 base at V and 6 bases at J, with 15 bases in the middle. CDR3 length equals 15 residues. The germline V gene has CDR1 LGHNA and CDR2 YSLEER. The CDR3 nucleotides are TGCGCCAGCAGCCAAGTGGGACCGGGACTGGATGGCTACACCTTC. Protein sequence: CASSQVGPGLDGYTF.

This chain uses TRBV7-2 with TRBJ2-7; 7 nucleotides agree with TRBD1. V dropped 5 bases and J dropped 5; count of bases not matched to a gene: 9. This CDR3 contains 14 residues. Germline V lookup: CDR1 SGHTA, CDR2 FQGNSA. CDR3 DNA: TGTGCCAGCAGCCCCCACCTCGGACAGGACGAGCAGTACTTC. Translation: CASSPHLGQDEQYF.

V and J are TRBV3-1 and TRBJ2-1; 9 nucleotides agree with TRBD2. Per germline, CDR1 LGHDT and CDR2 YNNKEL (reference sequence). V gave up 1 base and J gave up 8 bases; unmatched junction bases: 9. The CDR3 consists of 16 residues. The CDR3 region is CASSQVVLAGLDEQFF. The CDR3 DNA is TGTGCCAGCAGCCAAGTCGTGCTAGCGGGGTTGGATGAGCAGTTCTTC.

This rearrangement joins TRBV7-2 to TRBJ2-3, with a tentative D call TRBD1 (5 bases). The CDR3 sequence is 14 residues long. V was trimmed by 1 base and J by 5 bases, leaving 10 bases between them. Germline CDR1 and CDR2: SGHTA and FQGNSA. The CDR3, as DNA: TGTGCCAGCAGCTTAGACAGGTACAAAGATACGCAGTATTTT. The encoded protein is CASSLDRYKDTQYF. Looking up the rest from reference TRBV7-2 and TRBJ2-3 gives the full variable domain: GAGVSQSPSNKVTEKGKDVELRCDPISGHTALYWYRQSLGQGLEFLIYFQGNSAPDKSGLPSDRFSAERTGGSVSTLTIQRTQQEDSAVYLCASSLDRYKDTQYFGPGTRLTVL.

The chain is built from TRBV2 and TRBJ2-1; the D is unclear. V was clipped by 7 bases and J by 6 bases, with 19 bases between them. CDR3 size: 15 residues. Germline assignment: CDR1 SNHLY and CDR2 FYNNEI. Written as DNA, the CDR3 is TGTGCCAGCACCAGGTCGAACTCCGTCGGCAATGAGCAGTTCTTC. Protein sequence: CASTRSNSVGNEQFF.

This clonotype was found a few times. The rearrangement joins TRBV7-2 to TRBJ2-7; weak D call: TRBD1 (6 bases). Germline-derived CDR1 and CDR2 are SGHTA and FQGNSA. The CDR3 contains 12 residues. V lost 5 bases and J lost 6, with 11 bases in between. The CDR3 spells CASSQGQTEQYF. The CDR3, as DNA: TGTGCCAGCAGCCAAGGACAGACCGAGCAGTACTTC.

This clonotype was counted between two and nine times. The CDR3 loop is CASSSLRTGAGYTF. DNA of the CDR3: TGTGCCAGCAGCTCCCTACGGACAGGAGCTGGCTACACCTTC. This chain connects TRBV11-2 to TRBJ1-2, with 7 bases lining up with TRBD1. The CDR3 contains 14 residues. Per germline, CDR1 SGHAT and CDR2 FQNNGV. V dropped 4 bases and J dropped 7; count of bases not matched to a gene: 9.

This clonotype was counted between two and nine times. This chain uses TRBV29-1 with TRBJ2-7; D might be TRBD1 (7 bases). The CDR3 extends over 17 amino acids. CDR1 and CDR2 (germline): SQVTM, ANQGSEA. Deletions cut 7 bases from V and 0 bases from J, with 25 bases between. CDR3 DNA sequence: TGCAGCGCCCTAGGGGGCGGTAGCGGAACATCCTCCTACGAGCAGTACTTC. Its translation is CSALGGGSGTSSYEQYF.

The V gene is TRBV6-2 or TRBV6-3, the J gene TRBJ2-7; D is unclear. The V gene's germline CDR1 is MNHEY and CDR2 SVGEGT. Trimming pared 2 bases from V and 3 bases from J, leaving 5 bases between. The CDR3 has 12 amino acids. CDR3 residues: CASSYMSYEQYF. CDR3 in DNA: TGTGCCAGCAGTTACATGAGCTACGAGCAGTACTTC.

This clonotype was counted a few times. The chain is built from TRBV3-1 and TRBJ2-5; 13 bases are a match to TRBD2. This CDR3 has 15 residues. Germline values: CDR1 LGHDT, CDR2 YNNKEL (reference sequence). V trimming: 2 bases; J trimming: 5 bases; junction bases outside the gene matches: 2. The CDR3 sequence: CASSQPLAGGETQYF. The CDR3 DNA sequence: TGTGCCAGCAGCCAACCACTAGCGGGGGGGGAGACCCAGTACTTC.

In its sample, this clonotype was seen a few times. The chain recombines TRBV7-9 with TRBJ2-1; 10 positions match TRBD1. The CDR3 extends over 18 amino acids. CDR1 SEHNR and CDR2 FQNEAQ come from the germline V gene (reference sequence). The V segment lost 9 bases and the J segment 4 bases; nucleotides outside the gene matches: 18. The CDR3 protein is CASLNRPLGTGVYNEQFF. The CDR3, as DNA: TGTGCCAGTCTGAACCGGCCCTTGGGGACAGGGGTTTACAATGAGCAGTTCTTC.

The chain employs TRBV27 and TRBJ1-1; D not certain. Trimming took 2 bases from V and 7 from J, leaving 11 bases between them. The CDR3 is made up of 13 amino acids. CDR1 is MNHEY, CDR2 SMNVEV, per germline (reference sequence). The CDR3: CASSLMGKGEAFF. The DNA of the CDR3 is TGTGCCAGCAGTTTAATGGGGAAGGGTGAAGCTTTCTTT.

The genes are TRBV3-1 and TRBJ2-1; D is perhaps TRBD1 or TRBD2 (5 bases each). Per germline, CDR1 LGHDT and CDR2 YNNKEL (reference sequence). The CDR3 extends over 15 amino acids. The V end lost 4 bases, the J end lost 6 bases, and 16 bases lay between the germline ends. This chain's CDR3 is CASSRGSGAPNEQFF. DNA for the CDR3: TGTGCCAGCAGCCGGGGCAGCGGAGCACCCAATGAGCAGTTCTTC.

The chain carries TRBV6-2 or TRBV6-3 and TRBJ2-4, with 11 bases lining up with TRBD1. This CDR3 is 14 amino acids long. The germline V gene encodes CDR1 MNHEY and CDR2 SVGEGT. The V segment lost 2 bases and the J segment 13 bases; nucleotides outside the gene matches: 7. The CDR3: CASSYGTGGTEQYF. The CDR3 region has the DNA TGTGCCAGCAGTTACGGGACAGGGGGAACGGAGCAGTACTTC.